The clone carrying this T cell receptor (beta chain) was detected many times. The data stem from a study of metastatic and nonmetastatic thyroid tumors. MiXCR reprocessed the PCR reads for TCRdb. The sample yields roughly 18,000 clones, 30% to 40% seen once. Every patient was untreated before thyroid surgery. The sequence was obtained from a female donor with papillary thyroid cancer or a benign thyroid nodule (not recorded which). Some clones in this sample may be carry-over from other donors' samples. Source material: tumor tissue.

The CDR3 region is CSVEQGANSYEQYF. For the CDR3, the DNA is TGCAGCGTTGAGCAGGGGGCAAACTCCTACGAGCAGTACTTC. The chain recombines TRBV29-1 with TRBJ2-7; 8 nucleotides line up with TRBD1. Losses at the gene ends were 3 bases for V and 0 bases for J; bases not matched to a gene: 4. CDR1 SQVTM and CDR2 ANQGSEA come from the germline V gene. CDR3 length equals 14 residues.